The 32 T cell receptor beta chains below all came from one sample that was sequenced in a study of cytotoxic CD8 clonotypes in ibrutinib-treated CLL. The table came from immunoSEQ multiplex PCR; TCRdb's copy has only in-frame clones and leaves some out. The sample has 250,000 to 350,000 clones, 70% to 80% seen once. The material was PBMCs, obtained at disease progression, from a patient treated with ibrutinib. The receptors come from a human donor with chronic lymphocytic leukemia.

The CDR3 here is CASSEGGWGAFF. CDR3 nucleotide sequence: TGCGCCAGCAGTGAAGGCGGCTGGGGAGCTTTCTTT. The chain is built from TRBV10-2 and TRBJ1-1; D gene uncertain. The CDR3 runs 12 residues. Trimming removed 3 bases at V and 10 bases at J, with 12 bases between. Per the germline V gene, CDR1 is WSHSY and CDR2 is SAAADI.

DNA for the CDR3: TGCGCCAGCCGGGGCAGTCTGGACGAGCAGTACTTC. This translates into CASRGSLDEQYF. The V gene is TRBV5-1, the J gene TRBJ2-7; TRBD1 or TRBD2 may be the D gene (5 bases each). Trimming shortened V by 7 bases and J by 5 bases, and 13 bases separated the two germline ends. CDR1 is SGHRS and CDR2 is YFSETQ in the germline V gene. CDR3 length equals 12 residues.

The rearrangement joins TRBV4-1 to TRBJ2-2; 8 bases align to TRBD1. Germline CDR1 MGHRA, CDR2 YSYEKL. V was pared by 4 bases and J by 4 bases, with 17 bases of the junction left unmatched. This CDR3 is built from 19 residues. The CDR3 here is CASSLVGQGSVWTTGELFF. The CDR3 DNA reads as TGCGCCAGCAGCCTCGTCGGACAGGGTAGCGTTTGGACCACCGGGGAGCTGTTTTTT.

The genes are TRBV5-1 and TRBJ1-3; D remains ambiguous. V lost 0 bases and J 8 bases, leaving 9 bases between the germline ends. The CDR3 length is 13 residues. Germline V CDR1 and CDR2: SGHRS, YFSETQ. CDR3 region: CASSLESRDTIYF. CDR3 DNA: TGCGCCAGCAGCTTGGAATCGCGAGACACCATATATTTT.

For the CDR3, the DNA is TGCGCCAGCAGCTTGGTCTCCAACCACTACGAGCAGTACTTC. It yields the protein CASSLVSNHYEQYF. The V call is TRBV5-1, the J call TRBJ2-7, with unresolved D. The CDR3 covers 14 residues. V shed 0 bases and J shed 3 bases, with 10 bases lying between them. Germline CDR1 reads SGHRS; CDR2 reads YFSETQ.

This chain uses TRBV4-2 with TRBJ2-7, with no clear D. Germline-derived CDR1 and CDR2 are LGHNA and YNFKEQ. Trimming shortened V by 4 bases and J by 3 bases, and 16 bases separated the two germline ends. The CDR3 loop spans 15 amino acids. The CDR3 DNA is TGTGCCAGCAGCCCGCGCAGTCCGGTGATCTACGAGCAGTACTTC. It encodes CASSPRSPVIYEQYF.

Concerning this clone itself: Germline and junction disagree at one end, which may indicate a read error. V usage is TRBV20-1 and J usage is TRBJ2-7; D not certain. The CDR3 is 11 residues long. Germline-derived CDR1 and CDR2 are DFQATT and SNEGSKA (reference sequence). CDR3 sequence reads: CSARDLKGALF. CDR3 bases: TGCAGTGCTAGGGACCTAAAGGGCGCCCTCTTC.

This chain joins TRBV6-5 and TRBJ2-7; D might be TRBD2 (5 bases). Per germline, CDR1 MNHEY and CDR2 SVGAGI. V lost 0 bases and J 7 bases, leaving 10 bases between the germline ends. The CDR3 contains 13 residues. CDR3 nucleotides: TGTGCCAGCAGTTACTCGACTACCTCTGAGCAGTACTTC. Its translation: CASSYSTTSEQYF.

The chain combines TRBV1 with TRBJ2-7; the table's D gene call, TRBD2, was not cross checked with the DNA. TRBV1 is a documented pseudogene. The CDR3 has 13 residues. The CDR3 DNA sequence: TGCACCAGCAGCCAAGGAGGCACCTACGAGCAGTACTTC. Its protein is CTSSQGGTYEQYF.

The rearrangement joins TRBV5-1 to TRBJ2-1, with 14 bases identical to TRBD2. This CDR3 comprises 17 residues. The trim removed 0 bases at V and 9 bases at J, leaving 8 bases unmatched. CDR1 is SGHRS and CDR2 is YFSETQ in the germline V gene. The CDR3 nucleotides read TGCGCCAGCAGCTTGGCCCCGGGACTAGCGGGAGTTGGTGAGCAGTTCTTC. Protein sequence: CASSLAPGLAGVGEQFF.

The chain employs TRBV2 and TRBJ2-3; 15 bases fit TRBD2. Germline values: CDR1 SNHLY, CDR2 FYNNEI. The CDR3 totals 17 residues. The V segment lost 6 bases and the J segment 4 bases; nucleotides outside the gene matches: 8. This CDR3 reads CASRYGLAGGPSDTQYF. The CDR3 coding sequence is TGTGCCAGCAGATACGGACTAGCGGGGGGGCCGTCAGATACGCAGTATTTT.

The chain carries TRBV4-3 and TRBJ2-3; D unclear. Trimming shortened V by 1 base and J by 2 bases, and 4 bases separated the two germline ends. Looked up from germline, CDR1 is LGHNA and CDR2 is YSLEER. The CDR3 is 13 amino acids. For the CDR3, the DNA is TGCGCCAGCAGCCAAGCGGACACAGATACGCAGTATTTT. It yields the protein CASSQADTDTQYF.

The chain joins TRBV5-1 to TRBJ1-4; maybe TRBD1 (6 bases). V was trimmed by 3 bases and J by 6 bases, leaving 15 bases between them. This CDR3 contains 15 residues. Germline V gene sequence: CDR1 SGHRS, CDR2 YFSETQ. The CDR3 loop is CASSWNRETDEKLFF. In DNA, the CDR3 is TGCGCCAGCAGCTGGAACAGGGAGACTGATGAAAAACTGTTTTTT.

This rearrangement joins TRBV4-1 to TRBJ1-3; D not resolved. Trimming shortened V by 1 base and J by 0 bases, and 4 bases separated the two germline ends. The germline V gene encodes CDR1 MGHRA and CDR2 YSYEKL. The CDR3 sequence is 14 residues long. DNA of the CDR3: TGCGCCAGCAGCCAAGGGTACTCTGGAAACACCATATATTTT. Amino acids: CASSQGYSGNTIYF.

J is TRBJ2-1 and V is TRBV9; 9 bases align to TRBD2. Germline V CDR1 and CDR2: SGDLS, YYNGEE. The CDR3 loop spans 14 amino acids. V trimming: 0 bases; J trimming: 9 bases; junction bases outside the gene matches: 4. The CDR3 region is CASSVEAGGGEQFF. CDR3 sequence (DNA): TGTGCCAGCAGCGTAGAAGCGGGGGGTGGTGAGCAGTTCTTC.

This clone was recorded a few times. CDR3 bases: TGCAGCGTTGAAGGACAGGGGAATGGGTCCCAGCATTTT. This gives the protein CSVEGQGNGSQHF. The rearrangement links TRBV29-1 to TRBJ1-5, with TRBD1 identical over 8 bases. Germline V CDR1 and CDR2: SQVTM, ANQGSEA. After removal of 1 base from V and 11 bases from J, the junction contained 7 bases not matched to a gene. The length of the CDR3 is 13 residues.

The chain recombines TRBV20-1 with TRBJ2-1; D remains unclear. This CDR3 is 11 amino acids long. Trimming pared 6 bases from V and 12 bases from J, leaving 15 bases between. Germline V gives CDR1 DFQATT, CDR2 SNEGSKA (reference sequence). This CDR3 reads CSAKIVVGQFF. CDR3 bases: TGCAGTGCGAAAATAGTAGTTGGGCAGTTCTTC.

V is TRBV13 and J is TRBJ1-2; D may be TRBD1 (6 bases). CDR1 is PRHDT, CDR2 FYEKMQ, per germline (reference sequence). The CDR3 is made up of 15 amino acids. V was cut by 1 base and J by 3 bases, with 12 bases left in between. CDR3 bases: TGTGCCAGCAGCTTAGCTGCAGGGGCTCACTATGGCTACACCTTC. The encoded protein is CASSLAAGAHYGYTF.

The chain is built from TRBV7-6 and TRBJ2-2; TRBD2 agrees at 7 bases. The CDR3 is 16 residues long. Per germline, CDR1 SGHVS and CDR2 FNYEAQ. V shed 5 bases, J shed 6 bases, and the junction held 12 bases outside the gene matches. DNA for the CDR3: TGTGCCAGCAGCGGAGTAGCGGGTCAACGGGCCGGGGAGCTGTTTTTT. The encoded protein is CASSGVAGQRAGELFF. The complete variable domain, with remaining parts taken from reference TRBV7-6 and TRBJ2-2, reads GAGVSQSPRYKVTKRGQDVALRCDPISGHVSLYWYRQALGQGPEFLTYFNYEAQQDKSGLPNDRFSAERPEGSISTLTIQRTEQRDSAMYRCASSGVAGQRAGELFFGEGSRLTVL.

This clone showed up just once. The chain employs TRBV2 and TRBJ2-3; D remains unclear. CDR1 is SNHLY, CDR2 FYNNEI, per germline. The V and J ends lost 6 bases and 5 bases respectively, with 9 bases between them. The CDR3 consists of 12 residues. The CDR3 here is CASSPTKDTQYF. Written as DNA, the CDR3 is TGTGCCAGCAGCCCTACAAAAGATACGCAGTATTTT.

The sample holds a few counts of this clone. The rearrangement uses TRBV10-2 and TRBJ1-2; 8 bases agree with TRBD1. Losses at the gene ends were 6 bases for V and 0 bases for J; bases not matched to a gene: 6. From germline, CDR1 is WSHSY and CDR2 SAAADI. The CDR3 sequence is 15 residues long. The DNA of the CDR3 is TGCGCCAGCAGAGGGGGACAGGCTTCTAACTATGGCTACACCTTC. Translating gives CASRGGQASNYGYTF.

This rearrangement joins TRBV6-5 to TRBJ2-1, with 7 positions matching TRBD2. The trim removed 4 bases at V and 11 bases at J, leaving 2 bases unmatched. The CDR3 sequence is 11 residues long. Germline lookup yields CDR1 MNHEY and CDR2 SVGAGI. CDR3 DNA: TGTGCCAGCAGTTCGGGAGGCCAGCAGTTCTTC. Amino acid sequence: CASSSGGQQFF.

This clone was detected a few times. This chain links TRBV12-5 with TRBJ1-6; 7 bases align to TRBD1. V lost 1 base, J lost 3 bases, and 0 bases stayed unmatched. CDR3 length: 15 residues. Germline V gives CDR1 LGHNT, CDR2 FRNRAP. This chain's CDR3 is CASGLGTGYNSPLHF. CDR3 nucleotide sequence: TGTGCTAGTGGTTTGGGGACAGGCTATAATTCACCCCTCCACTTT.

The chain employs TRBV7-6 and TRBJ1-1, with 7 bases that match TRBD1. The length of the CDR3 is 14 residues. Germline lookup yields CDR1 SGHVS and CDR2 FNYEAQ. V was pared by 4 bases and J by 0 bases, with 2 bases of the junction left unmatched. For the CDR3, the DNA is TGTGCCAGCAGCTACAGGGGTCTGAACACTGAAGCTTTCTTT. Protein product: CASSYRGLNTEAFF.

The chain joins TRBV4-3 to TRBJ2-7, with D hard to call. Trimming stripped 0 bases from V and 1 base from J, with 13 bases between. Germline lookup yields CDR1 LGHNA and CDR2 YSLEER. This CDR3 has 16 residues. In DNA form, the CDR3 reads TGCGCCAGCAGCCAAGACCGGGTCCTTACATCCTACGAGCAGTACTTC. This translates into CASSQDRVLTSYEQYF.

The V and J genes are TRBV19 and TRBJ2-5; TRBD1 is a possible D gene (6 bases). The germline V and J ends were trimmed by 6 bases and 2 bases, with 16 bases remaining between them. This CDR3 is 15 amino acids long. CDR1 is LNHDA, CDR2 SQIVND, per germline (reference sequence). CDR3 coding DNA: TGTGCCAGTAGAAATAGGTCCAGGGGTCAAGAGACCCAGTACTTC. This gives the protein CASRNRSRGQETQYF.

This clone was counted a few times. The rearrangement uses TRBV28 and TRBJ1-2, with D unclear. The CDR3 runs to 14 residues. Germline V lookup: CDR1 MDHEN, CDR2 SYDVKM. V was shortened by 7 bases and J by 4 bases, with 16 bases between the two germline ends. CDR3 bases: TGTGCCAGCACCCCACACGGTAGTATCTATGGCTACACCTTC. It codes for CASTPHGSIYGYTF.

The gene calls are TRBV29-1 and TRBJ2-5; 8 positions agree with TRBD2. With 7 bases clipped from V and 4 bases from J, the junction kept 8 bases outside the gene matches. Germline V gene lookup returns CDR1 SQVTM and CDR2 ANQGSEA. The CDR3 totals 13 residues. The CDR3 reads CSAGGVSGETQYF. CDR3 coding DNA: TGCAGCGCGGGGGGGGTGTCAGGAGAGACCCAGTACTTC.

The chain is built from TRBV6-1 and TRBJ2-4; maybe TRBD2 (7 bases). Looked up from germline, CDR1 is MNHNS and CDR2 is SASEGT. CDR3 size: 19 residues. Trimming pared 1 base from V and 0 bases from J, leaving 19 bases between. The chain's CDR3 is CASSEGWGGAKLAKNIQYF. The CDR3 DNA reads as TGTGCCAGCAGTGAAGGATGGGGGGGGGCGAAACTAGCCAAAAACATTCAGTACTTC.

This clone was detected only a few times. The chain is built from TRBV5-1 and TRBJ2-3; tentative D call: TRBD2 (6 bases). Trimming stripped 0 bases from V and 2 bases from J, with 16 bases between. Germline V gene data show CDR1 as SGHRS and CDR2 as YFSETQ. This CDR3 spans 17 amino acids. Here the CDR3 reads CASSLVAERANTDTQYF. The CDR3 nucleotides read TGCGCCAGCAGCTTGGTGGCAGAGCGGGCGAACACAGATACGCAGTATTTT.

This clone was detected once. The chain joins TRBV7-3 to TRBJ2-6, with 7 bases matching TRBD1. The length of the CDR3 is 16 residues. V was pared by 0 bases and J by 2 bases, with 1 base of the junction left unmatched. Germline CDR1 is SGHTA and CDR2 is FQGTGA. In DNA form, the CDR3 reads TGTGCCAGCAGCTTAACCACAGGGGCTGGGGCCAACGTCCTGACTTTC. Encoded protein: CASSLTTGAGANVLTF.

The rearrangement links TRBV15 to TRBJ2-5; D is ambiguous. CDR3 length: 14 residues. The V and J ends lost 1 base and 2 bases respectively, with 8 bases between them. Germline CDR1 and CDR2: LNHNV and YYDKDF (reference sequence). The DNA for the CDR3 is TGTGCCACCAGCAGAGTGTCAGAACAAGAGACCCAGTACTTC. Its protein product is CATSRVSEQETQYF.